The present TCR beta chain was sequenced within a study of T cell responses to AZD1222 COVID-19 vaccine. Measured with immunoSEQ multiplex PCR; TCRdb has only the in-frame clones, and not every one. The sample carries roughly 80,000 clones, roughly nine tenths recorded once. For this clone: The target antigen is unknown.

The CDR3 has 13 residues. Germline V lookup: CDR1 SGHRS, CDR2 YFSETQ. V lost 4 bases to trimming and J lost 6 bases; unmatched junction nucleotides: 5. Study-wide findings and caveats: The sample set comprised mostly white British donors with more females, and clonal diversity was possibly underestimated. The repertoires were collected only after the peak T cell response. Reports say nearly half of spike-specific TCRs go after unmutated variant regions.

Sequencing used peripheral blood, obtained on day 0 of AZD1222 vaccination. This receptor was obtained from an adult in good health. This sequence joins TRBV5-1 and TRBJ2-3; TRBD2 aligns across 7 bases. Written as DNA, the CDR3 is TGCGCCAGCAGCCTAAGCGGGGTGGATACGCAGTATTTT. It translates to CASSLSGVDTQYF. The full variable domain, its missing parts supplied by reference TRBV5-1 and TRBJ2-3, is KAGVTQTPRYLIKTRGQQVTLSCSPISGHRSVSWYQQTPGQGLQFLFEYFSETQRNKGNFPGRFSGRQFSNSRSEMNVSTLELGDSALYLCASSLSGVDTQYFGPGTRLTVL.